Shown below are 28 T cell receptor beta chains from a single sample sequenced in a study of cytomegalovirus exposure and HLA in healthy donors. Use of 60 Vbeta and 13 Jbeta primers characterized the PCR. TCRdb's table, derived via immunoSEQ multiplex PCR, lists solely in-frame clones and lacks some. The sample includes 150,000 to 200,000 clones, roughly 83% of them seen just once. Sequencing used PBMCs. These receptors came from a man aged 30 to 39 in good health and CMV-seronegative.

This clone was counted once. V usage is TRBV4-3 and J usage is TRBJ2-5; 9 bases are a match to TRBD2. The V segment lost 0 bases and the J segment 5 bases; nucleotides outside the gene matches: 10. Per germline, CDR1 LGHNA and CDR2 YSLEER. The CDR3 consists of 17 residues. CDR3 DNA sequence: TGCGCCAGCAGCCAAGATGGGGCGGGAGGGGGTCTTGAGACCCAGTACTTC. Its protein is CASSQDGAGGGLETQYF.

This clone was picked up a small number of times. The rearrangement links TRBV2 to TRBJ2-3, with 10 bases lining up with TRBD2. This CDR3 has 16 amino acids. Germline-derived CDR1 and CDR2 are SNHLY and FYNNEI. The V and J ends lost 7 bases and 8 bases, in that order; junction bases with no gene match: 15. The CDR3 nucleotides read TGTGCCAGCACTCCGACTAGCGGGCGTGCTGGCGGTACGCAGTATTTT. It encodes CASTPTSGRAGGTQYF.

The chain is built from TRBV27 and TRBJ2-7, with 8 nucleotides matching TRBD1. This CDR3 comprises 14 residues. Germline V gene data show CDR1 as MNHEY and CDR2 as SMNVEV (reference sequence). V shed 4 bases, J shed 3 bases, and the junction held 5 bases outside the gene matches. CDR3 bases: TGTGCCAGCAGTTCGACAGGGGTTAACTACGAGCAGTACTTC. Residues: CASSSTGVNYEQYF.

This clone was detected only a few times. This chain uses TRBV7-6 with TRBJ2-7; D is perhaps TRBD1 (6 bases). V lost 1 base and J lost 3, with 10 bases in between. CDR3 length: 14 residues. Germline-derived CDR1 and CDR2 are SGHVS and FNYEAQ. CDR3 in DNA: TGTGCCAGCAGCTTAGATGACAGGAGCTACGAGCAGTACTTC. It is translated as CASSLDDRSYEQYF.

The CDR3 is CASSTGQNYGYTF. Written as DNA, the CDR3 is TGTGCCAGCAGCACGGGACAGAACTATGGCTACACCTTC. This chain links TRBV5-6 with TRBJ1-2; 7 positions match TRBD1. In germline, CDR1 is SGHDT, CDR2 YYEEEE. The CDR3 runs to 13 residues. V gave up 4 bases and J gave up 2 bases; unmatched junction bases: 2.

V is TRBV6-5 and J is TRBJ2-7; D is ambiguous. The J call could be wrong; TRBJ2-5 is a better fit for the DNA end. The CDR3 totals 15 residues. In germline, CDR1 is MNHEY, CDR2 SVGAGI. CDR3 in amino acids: CASSYSNGVMETQYF. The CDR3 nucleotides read TGTGCCAGCAGTTACTCTAACGGAGTTATGGAGACCCAGTACTTC.

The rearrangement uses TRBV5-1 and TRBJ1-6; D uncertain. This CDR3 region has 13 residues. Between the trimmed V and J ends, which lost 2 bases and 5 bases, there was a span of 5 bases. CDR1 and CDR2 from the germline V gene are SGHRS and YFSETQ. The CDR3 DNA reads TGCGCCAGCAGCTTCGGGGATAATTCACCCCTCCACTTT. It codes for CASSFGDNSPLHF.

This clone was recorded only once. The CDR3 region is CASSLDTRGYTF. In nucleotides, the CDR3 is TGTGCCAGCAGCTTAGATACGCGTGGCTACACCTTC. This rearrangement joins TRBV11-3 to TRBJ1-2; no definite D call. The CDR3 runs to 12 residues. V lost 0 bases, J lost 7 bases, and 6 bases lay in between. CDR1 and CDR2 (germline): SGHNT, YENEEA.

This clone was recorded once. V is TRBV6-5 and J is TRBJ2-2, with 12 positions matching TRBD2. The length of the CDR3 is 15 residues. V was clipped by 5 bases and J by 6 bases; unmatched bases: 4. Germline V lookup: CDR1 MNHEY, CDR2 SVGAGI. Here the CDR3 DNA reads TGTGCCAGCAGTCCGACTAGCGGGGGAGCCGGGGAGCTGTTTTTT. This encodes CASSPTSGGAGELFF.

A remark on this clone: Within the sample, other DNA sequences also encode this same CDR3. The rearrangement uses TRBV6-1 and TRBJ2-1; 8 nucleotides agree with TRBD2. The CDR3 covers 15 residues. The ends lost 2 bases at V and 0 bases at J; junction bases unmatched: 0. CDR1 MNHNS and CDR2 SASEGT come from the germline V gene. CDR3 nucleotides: TGTGCCAGCAGTGAAACTAGCGGCTCCTACAATGAGCAGTTCTTC. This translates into CASSETSGSYNEQFF.

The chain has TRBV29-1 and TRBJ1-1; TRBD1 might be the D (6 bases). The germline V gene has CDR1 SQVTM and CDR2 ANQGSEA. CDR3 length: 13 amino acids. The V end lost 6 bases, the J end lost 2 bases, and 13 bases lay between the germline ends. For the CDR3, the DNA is TGCAGCGTCGACGGACAGACCAACACTGAAGCTTTCTTT. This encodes CSVDGQTNTEAFF.

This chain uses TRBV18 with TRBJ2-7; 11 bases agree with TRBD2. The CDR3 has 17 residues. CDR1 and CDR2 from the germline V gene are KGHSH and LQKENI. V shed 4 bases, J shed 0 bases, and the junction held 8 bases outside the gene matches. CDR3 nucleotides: TGTGCCAGCTCACGGAGATTAGCGGGGGGGAGCTCCTACGAGCAGTACTTC. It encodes CASSRRLAGGSSYEQYF.

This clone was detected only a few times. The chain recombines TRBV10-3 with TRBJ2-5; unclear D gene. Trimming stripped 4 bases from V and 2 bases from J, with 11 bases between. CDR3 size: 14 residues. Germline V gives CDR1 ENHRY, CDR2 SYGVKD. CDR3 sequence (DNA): TGTGCCATCAGTGGTGGTCCTATTCAAGAGACCCAGTACTTC. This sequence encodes CAISGGPIQETQYF.

In nucleotides, the CDR3 is TGTGCCTCAAATACGGGGAGGGGAACTGAAGCTTTCTTT. This encodes CASNTGRGTEAFF. This sequence joins TRBV5-8 and TRBJ1-1; D perhaps matches TRBD1 (5 bases). Germline V gene data show CDR1 as SGHTS and CDR2 as YDEGEE. The CDR3 loop spans 13 amino acids. V gave up 10 bases and J gave up 5 bases, with 18 bases separating them.

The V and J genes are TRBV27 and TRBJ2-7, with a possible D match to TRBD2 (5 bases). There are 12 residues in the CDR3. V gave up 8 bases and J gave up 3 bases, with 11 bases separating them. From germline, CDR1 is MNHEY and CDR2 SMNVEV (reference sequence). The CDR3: CASPSSGYEQYF. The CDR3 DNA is TGTGCCAGCCCTAGCTCTGGCTACGAGCAGTACTTC.

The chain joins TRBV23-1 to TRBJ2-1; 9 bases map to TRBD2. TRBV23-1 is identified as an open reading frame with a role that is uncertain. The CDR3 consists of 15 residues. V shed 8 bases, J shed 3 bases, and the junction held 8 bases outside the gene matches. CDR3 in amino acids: CASPPSGDNYNEQFF. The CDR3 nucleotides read TGCGCCAGCCCTCCTAGCGGGGACAACTACAATGAGCAGTTCTTC.

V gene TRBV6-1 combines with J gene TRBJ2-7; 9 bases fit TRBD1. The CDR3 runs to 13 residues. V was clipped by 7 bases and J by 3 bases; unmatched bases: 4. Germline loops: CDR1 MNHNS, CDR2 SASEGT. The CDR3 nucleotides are TGTGCCAGCACCCGGGACAGGGTCTACGAGCAGTACTTC. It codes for CASTRDRVYEQYF.

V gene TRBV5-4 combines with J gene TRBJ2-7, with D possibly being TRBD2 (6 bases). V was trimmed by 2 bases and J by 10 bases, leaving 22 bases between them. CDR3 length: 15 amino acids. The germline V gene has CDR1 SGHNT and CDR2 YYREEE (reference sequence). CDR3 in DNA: TGTGCCAGCAGCTTAGGGCTAGCGATTTCTACGAGTCAGTACTTC. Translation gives CASSLGLAISTSQYF.

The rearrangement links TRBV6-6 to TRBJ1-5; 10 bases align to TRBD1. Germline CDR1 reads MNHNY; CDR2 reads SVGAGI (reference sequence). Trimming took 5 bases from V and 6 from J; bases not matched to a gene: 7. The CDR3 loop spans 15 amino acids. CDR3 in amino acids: CASSVDRGRTQPQHF. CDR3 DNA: TGTGCCAGCAGTGTTGACAGGGGGCGAACTCAGCCCCAGCATTTT.

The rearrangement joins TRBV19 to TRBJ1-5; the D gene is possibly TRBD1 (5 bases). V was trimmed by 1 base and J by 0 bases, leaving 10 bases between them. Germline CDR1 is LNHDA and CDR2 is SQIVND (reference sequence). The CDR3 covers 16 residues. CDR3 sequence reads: CASSIGQGFSNQPQHF. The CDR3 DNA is TGTGCCAGTAGTATAGGGCAGGGATTTAGCAATCAGCCCCAGCATTTT.

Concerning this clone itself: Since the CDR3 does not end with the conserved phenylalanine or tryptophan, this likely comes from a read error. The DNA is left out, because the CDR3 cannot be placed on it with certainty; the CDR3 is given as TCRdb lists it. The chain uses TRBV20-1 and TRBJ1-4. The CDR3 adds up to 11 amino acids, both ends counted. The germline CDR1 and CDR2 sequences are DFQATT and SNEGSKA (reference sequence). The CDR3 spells CSARLGTLSLS.

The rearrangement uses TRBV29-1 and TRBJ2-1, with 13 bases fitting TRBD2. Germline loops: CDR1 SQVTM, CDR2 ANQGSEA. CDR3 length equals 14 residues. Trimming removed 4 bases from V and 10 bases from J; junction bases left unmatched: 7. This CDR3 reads CSVGATSGGYEQFF. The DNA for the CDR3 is TGCAGCGTTGGGGCGACTAGCGGGGGGTACGAGCAGTTCTTC.

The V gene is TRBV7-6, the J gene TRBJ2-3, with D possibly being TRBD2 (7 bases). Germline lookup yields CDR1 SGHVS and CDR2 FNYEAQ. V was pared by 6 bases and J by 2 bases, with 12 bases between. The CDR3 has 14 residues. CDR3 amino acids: CASRGGGLTDTQYF. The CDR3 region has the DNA TGTGCCAGCAGAGGGGGGGGGCTCACAGATACGCAGTATTTT.

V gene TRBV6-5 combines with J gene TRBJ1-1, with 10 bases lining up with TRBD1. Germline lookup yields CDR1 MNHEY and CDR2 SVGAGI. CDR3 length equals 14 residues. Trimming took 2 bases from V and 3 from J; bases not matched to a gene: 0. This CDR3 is CASSYGTGDTEAFF. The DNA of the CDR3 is TGTGCCAGCAGTTACGGGACAGGGGACACTGAAGCTTTCTTT.

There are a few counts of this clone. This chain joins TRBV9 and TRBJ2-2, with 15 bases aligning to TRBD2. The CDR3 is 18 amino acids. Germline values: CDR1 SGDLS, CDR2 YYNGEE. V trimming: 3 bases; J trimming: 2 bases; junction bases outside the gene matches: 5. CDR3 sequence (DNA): TGTGCCAGCAGCGATCCGGGACTAGCGGGAGGAAACACCGGGGAGCTGTTTTTT. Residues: CASSDPGLAGGNTGELFF.

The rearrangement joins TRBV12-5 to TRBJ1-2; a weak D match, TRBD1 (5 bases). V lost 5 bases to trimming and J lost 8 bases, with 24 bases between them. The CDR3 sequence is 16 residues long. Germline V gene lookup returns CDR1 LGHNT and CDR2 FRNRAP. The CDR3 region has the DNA TGTGCTAGTGGTCTCATCAGAGACAGCACGGGAGGGGGCTACACCTTC. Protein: CASGLIRDSTGGGYTF.

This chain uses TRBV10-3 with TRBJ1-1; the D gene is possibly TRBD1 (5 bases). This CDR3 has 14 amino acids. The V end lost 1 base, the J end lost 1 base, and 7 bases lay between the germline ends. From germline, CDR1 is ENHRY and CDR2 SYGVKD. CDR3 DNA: TGTGCCATCAGTGAGTACAGGACGAACACTGAAGCTTTCTTT. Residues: CAISEYRTNTEAFF.

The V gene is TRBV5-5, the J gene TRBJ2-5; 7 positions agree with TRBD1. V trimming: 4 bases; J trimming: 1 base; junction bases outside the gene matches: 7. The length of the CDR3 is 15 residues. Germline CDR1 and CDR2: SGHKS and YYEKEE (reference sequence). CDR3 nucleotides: TGTGCCAGCAGCCTCATGGACAGGTTCCAAGAGACCCAGTACTTC. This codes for CASSLMDRFQETQYF.